Following are 18 T cell receptor beta chains from one sample sequenced in a study of blood T cells in healthy people across ages. It was with a sample-barcoded 5' primer and a J-beta primer mix that a second PCR of roughly 6 to 12 cycles was run. TCRdb ran MiXCR on the 5' RACE reads and lists one entry per CDR3 protein. The data hold about a million distinct CDR3 sequences, with about 48% observed a single time. Sequences were obtained from blood. The receptors stem from a man aged 30 to 39 in good health.

This chain links TRBV29-1 with TRBJ1-2; 7 bases are shared with TRBD1. CDR1 is SQVTM, CDR2 ANQGSEA, per germline. The CDR3 runs 12 residues. The V segment lost 4 bases and the J segment 8 bases; nucleotides outside the gene matches: 7. The CDR3 spells CSVVTGDRGYTF. The CDR3 DNA sequence: TGCAGCGTTGTAACAGGGGACCGCGGCTACACCTTC.

The rearrangement links TRBV5-1 to TRBJ2-3, with 9 positions matching TRBD1. V lost 3 bases and J lost 0; bases outside the gene matches: 8. In germline, CDR1 is SGHRS, CDR2 YFSETQ. The CDR3 totals 17 residues. In DNA, the CDR3 is TGCGCCAGCAGCTGGTTACAGGGGGCTTTGAGCACAGATACGCAGTATTTT. Protein product: CASSWLQGALSTDTQYF.

This clonotype has only one observation. The chain joins TRBV4-3 to TRBJ1-5, with a weak D call TRBD1 (5 bases). CDR1 LGHNA and CDR2 YSLEER come from the germline V gene. The V and J ends lost 0 bases and 3 bases respectively, with 9 bases between them. CDR3 length: 15 amino acids. CDR3 amino acids: CASSQDRTNNQPQHF. The CDR3 nucleotides are TGCGCCAGCAGCCAAGACCGGACAAACAATCAGCCCCAGCATTTT.

Note on this clonotype: One junction end does not reproduce the germline sequence, and a read error may be involved. The genes are TRBV7-9 and TRBJ2-1; weak D call: TRBD1 (6 bases). CDR3 length: 15 residues. Germline V gene data show CDR1 as SEHNR and CDR2 as FQNEAQ (reference sequence). CDR3 amino acids: CASSLEQGNYDEQFF. The CDR3 DNA follows: TGTGCCAGCAGCTTAGAACAGGGAAACTACGATGAGCAGTTCTTC.

This clonotype was counted a few times. V gene TRBV7-9 combines with J gene TRBJ2-1; TRBD2 agrees at 14 bases. The CDR3 sequence is 18 residues long. V gave up 2 bases and J gave up 3 bases; unmatched junction bases: 6. Germline assignment: CDR1 SEHNR and CDR2 FQNEAQ (reference sequence). DNA for the CDR3: TGTGCCAGCAGCTTAAACCCCGGACTAGCGGGGGGCTACAATGAGCAGTTCTTC. This translates into CASSLNPGLAGGYNEQFF.

J is TRBJ2-5 and V is TRBV29-1; no definite D call. Germline V gene data show CDR1 as SQVTM and CDR2 as ANQGSEA. The CDR3 has 15 amino acids. Trimming took 0 bases from V and 3 from J, leaving 14 bases between them. DNA of the CDR3: TGCAGCGTTGAAGATCACTTCGACGGAAAAGAGACCCAGTACTTC. Amino acid sequence: CSVEDHFDGKETQYF.

Only a few counts were recorded for this clonotype. This chain links TRBV7-2 with TRBJ2-7, with TRBD2 matching over 7 bases. The J call may be mistaken, given a closer DNA end match to TRBJ2-5. Germline assignment: CDR1 SGHTA and CDR2 FQGNSA. CDR3 length: 16 residues. CDR3 coding DNA: TGTGCCAGCAGCTTAGTTCTGGGTTCGGGGGGAGAGACCCAGTACTTC. Translated: CASSLVLGSGGETQYF.

This clonotype was found a few times. The chain uses TRBV20-1 and TRBJ2-4; D not resolved. Trimming cost V 6 bases and J 0 bases, with 12 bases left between them. Per the germline V gene, CDR1 is DFQATT and CDR2 is SNEGSKA (reference sequence). The CDR3 has 14 residues. CDR3 protein: CSAQEQLAKNIQYF. CDR3 DNA: TGCAGTGCCCAGGAACAGTTAGCCAAAAACATTCAGTACTTC.

The chain combines TRBV7-2 with TRBJ2-7; no definite D call. CDR3 length equals 15 residues. Germline CDR1 is SGHTA and CDR2 is FQGNSA. The V and J ends lost 1 base and 2 bases respectively, with 12 bases between them. Written as DNA, the CDR3 is TGTGCCAGCAGCTTAGAGTTCGCGCGGACCTACGAGCAGTACTTC. Encoded protein: CASSLEFARTYEQYF.

The rearrangement uses TRBV15 and TRBJ2-2, with D hard to call. V lost 0 bases and J 6 bases, leaving 5 bases between the germline ends. The CDR3 contains 13 residues. The V gene's germline CDR1 is LNHNV and CDR2 YYDKDF (reference sequence). CDR3 residues: CATSRDVPGELFF. The CDR3 DNA is TGTGCCACCAGCAGAGACGTCCCCGGGGAGCTGTTTTTT.

Details on this clonotype: A much larger clone is a single base away; this may be a read error. The chain recombines TRBV30 with TRBJ1-2; possibly TRBD1 for D (6 bases). The CDR3 contains 12 residues. CDR1 is GTSNPN, CDR2 SVGIG, per germline (reference sequence). The CDR3 nucleotides are TGTGCCGGGAGTACAAACAGGGCCGGCTACACCTTC. It is translated as CAGSTNRAGYTF.

The rearrangement uses TRBV11-3 and TRBJ2-4, with 8 bases fitting TRBD2. Germline V gene lookup returns CDR1 SGHNT and CDR2 YENEEA. The CDR3 extends over 14 amino acids. With 1 base clipped from V and 6 bases from J, the junction kept 2 bases outside the gene matches. The CDR3 DNA follows: TGTGCCAGCAGCTTAGTAGCGGGACTAAACATTCAGTACTTC. Protein: CASSLVAGLNIQYF. Using reference TRBV11-3 and TRBJ2-4 for the parts outside the CDR3, the full variable domain is EAGVVQSPRYKIIEKKQPVAFWCNPISGHNTLYWYLQNLGQGPELLIRYENEEAVDDSQLPKDRFSAERLKGVDSTLKIQPAELGDSAVYLCASSLVAGLNIQYFGAGTRLSVL.

V is TRBV29-1 and J is TRBJ2-5; the D call may be TRBD1 or TRBD2 (6 bases each). V shed 4 bases and J shed 4 bases, with 19 bases lying between them. There are 15 residues in the CDR3. Germline V gene lookup returns CDR1 SQVTM and CDR2 ANQGSEA. For the CDR3, the DNA is TGCAGCGTTGTTAAACAGGGAGGTTTGGGAGAGACCCAGTACTTC. Translating gives CSVVKQGGLGETQYF.

The CDR3 protein is CSARDVLTSGTDTQYF. In DNA, the CDR3 is TGCAGTGCTAGAGATGTCCTGACTAGCGGGACTGATACGCAGTATTTT. This chain uses TRBV20-1 with TRBJ2-3, with 11 nucleotides matching TRBD2. This CDR3 is 16 amino acids long. With 0 bases clipped from V and 6 bases from J, the junction kept 8 bases outside the gene matches. Germline V gene sequence: CDR1 DFQATT, CDR2 SNEGSKA (reference sequence).

V is TRBV4-1 and J is TRBJ1-1; no reliable D call. Trimming took off 0 bases at V and 1 base at J, with 12 bases between the two ends. CDR3 size: 16 residues. CDR1 and CDR2 (germline): MGHRA, YSYEKL. The CDR3 bases are TGCGCCAGCAGCCAAGATCCCCAGGCGGGGAACACTGAAGCTTTCTTT. Translating it yields CASSQDPQAGNTEAFF.

About this clonotype: One end of the junction varies from germline; a read error may be responsible. This chain joins TRBV7-7 and TRBJ2-3; a weak D match, TRBD2 (6 bases). Looked up from germline, CDR1 is SSHAT and CDR2 is FNYEAQ (reference sequence). The length of the CDR3 is 17 residues. The CDR3 here is CASSLAPGRGSTDTQYF. In DNA form, the CDR3 reads TGTGCTAGCAGCTTAGCCCCGGGGCGGGGAAGCACAGATACGCAGTATTTT.

This clonotype was seen ten or more times. The DNA of the CDR3 is TGTGCCAGCAGCTTCACTAGATCCTACGAGCAGTACTTC. It is translated as CASSFTRSYEQYF. The chain employs TRBV7-2 and TRBJ2-7; D perhaps matches TRBD2 (5 bases). The V end was cut by 3 bases, the J end by 1 base, with 7 bases between. The length of the CDR3 is 13 residues. Germline V CDR1 and CDR2: SGHTA, FQGNSA.

This clonotype was seen a few times. The rearrangement links TRBV28 to TRBJ1-2; possibly TRBD1 for D (5 bases). The CDR3 runs 13 residues. Germline values: CDR1 MDHEN, CDR2 SYDVKM. Trimming stripped 7 bases from V and 3 bases from J, with 12 bases between. CDR3: CASIDGGDYGYTF. CDR3 DNA: TGTGCCAGCATAGATGGGGGAGACTATGGCTACACCTTC.